The clone carrying this TCR beta chain occurred once. Clones were read by immunoSEQ multiplex PCR, and TCRdb kept only the in-frame ones, dropping some. The sample holds about 70,000 clones; 76% are singletons and the top ten take approximately 16%. The CDR3 is made up of 13 amino acids. Looked up from germline, CDR1 is MNHNS and CDR2 is SASEGT. Trimming pared 1 base from V and 3 bases from J, leaving 6 bases between. The data derive from a study of radiotherapy plus CTLA-4 blockade in lung cancer. The TCR comes from a human donor with non-small cell lung cancer whose response to radiotherapy plus ipilimumab could not be evaluated. Some clones in this sample may be carry-over from other donors' samples. The material was peripheral blood, obtained from a patient treated with radiotherapy plus ipilimumab. This chain connects TRBV6-1 to TRBJ1-2; D is ambiguous. CDR3 bases: TGTGCCAGCAGTGAAGGGCAACACTATGGCTACACCTTC. This gives the protein CASSEGQHYGYTF.